This T cell receptor (beta chain) was documented in a study of CXCR3-negative and CXCR3-positive naive CD8 T cells. Study-wide points: Upon cryopreservation, CXCR3 expression partially decreased, and most assays used fresh PBMCs. Relative to memory CD8+ cells, whose diversity was much lower, both naive subsets had comparably high diversity.

In preparing the TRB cDNA libraries, 5' RACE with UMI labels was used. TCRdb reanalyzed the 5' RACE reads and collapses them to one entry per CDR3 protein, without DNA. The data show around 92,000 distinct CDR3 sequences, and the top ten clones hold roughly 1.8%. The CDR3 extends over 12 amino acids. Germline-derived CDR1 and CDR2 are SEHNR and FQNEAQ (reference sequence). On this clonotype: Antigen specificity is unknown.

CD8+ T cell subsets were each sorted in triplicate, over 250,000 cells apiece. CD45RO-CCR7+CD27+CD95- cells counted as naive CD8+ T cells. This rearrangement joins TRBV7-9 to TRBJ2-1; TCRdb picks TRBD2, but there is no DNA to check that call. This clonotype was sampled from a human donor in good health. Some clones in this sample may be carry-over from other donors' samples. The sample taken for sequencing was naive CXCR3- CD8+ T cells from blood. Sample subset: CD45RO-CCR7+CD27+CD95- naive CD8+ T cells lacking CXCR3 (TNR3-). CDR3 residues: CASSPGLHEQFF.